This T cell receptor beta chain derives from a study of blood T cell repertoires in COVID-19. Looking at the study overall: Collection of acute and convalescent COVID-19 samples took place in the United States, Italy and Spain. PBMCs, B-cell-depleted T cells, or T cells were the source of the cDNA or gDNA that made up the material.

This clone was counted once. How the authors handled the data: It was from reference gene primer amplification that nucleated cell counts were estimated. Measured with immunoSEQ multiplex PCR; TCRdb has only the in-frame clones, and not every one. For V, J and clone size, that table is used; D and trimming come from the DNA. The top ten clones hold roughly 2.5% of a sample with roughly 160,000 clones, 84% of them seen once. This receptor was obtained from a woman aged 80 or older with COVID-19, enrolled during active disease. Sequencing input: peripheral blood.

In nucleotides, the CDR3 is TGTGCCATCAGTGAGTCGAGGGACTACCCTGCAGATACGCAGTATTTT. This codes for CAISESRDYPADTQYF. The rearrangement joins TRBV10-3 to TRBJ2-3; 7 bases line up with TRBD2. The CDR3 totals 16 residues. V was clipped by 0 bases and J by 4 bases; unmatched bases: 7. CDR1 and CDR2 from the germline V gene are ENHRY and SYGVKD.